Presented here are 12 T cell receptor beta chains from one specimen sequenced in a study of T cell repertoires in cytomegalovirus infection. These receptors' antigens are unknown. TCRdb analysed the reads with MiXCR anew, one entry per CDR3 protein. The data hold 600,000 to 700,000 distinct CDR3 sequences, with around a third observed a single time. This specimen consisted of cultured PBMCs, obtained from culture after CMV antigen stimulation. The receptor set was obtained from a human donor in good health (CMV status not recorded). Some clones in this sample may be carry-over from other donors' samples.

This clonotype has only a few counts. The chain carries TRBV12-5 and TRBJ2-3; D unresolved. Germline assignment: CDR1 LGHNT and CDR2 FRNRAP. V was pared by 2 bases and J by 1 base, with 19 bases between. The CDR3 consists of 18 residues. CDR3 in amino acids: CASGLYYSSSFGTDTQYF. The CDR3 nucleotides are TGTGCTAGTGGTTTGTACTATTCGTCCTCATTCGGCACAGATACGCAGTATTTT.

At least ten counts were recorded for this clonotype. The chain is built from TRBV7-2 and TRBJ1-4; D is possibly TRBD1 (5 bases). Deletions cut 5 bases from V and 8 bases from J, with 15 bases between. The germline gives CDR1 SGHTA, CDR2 FQGNSA. The CDR3 sequence is 14 residues long. For the CDR3, the DNA is TGTGCCAGCAGCCCTGGGGCACTCCGGGAAAAACTGTTTTTT. This sequence encodes CASSPGALREKLFF.

This clonotype was seen a few times. The V and J genes are TRBV7-9 and TRBJ2-7; 15 nucleotides align to TRBD2. Germline V CDR1 and CDR2: SEHNR, FQNEAQ (reference sequence). The CDR3 extends over 19 amino acids. J lost 6 bases, V lost 5 bases, and 17 bases had no gene match. Here the CDR3 DNA reads TGTGCCAGCAGCCCGGGAAGTTGGAGGACTAGCGGGAGGGCTGGCGAGCAGTACTTC. Protein sequence: CASSPGSWRTSGRAGEQYF. Looking up the rest from reference TRBV7-9 and TRBJ2-7 gives the full variable domain: DTGVSQNPRHKITKRGQNVTFRCDPISEHNRLYWYRQTLGQGPEFLTYFQNEAQLEKSRLLSDRFSAERPKGSFSTLEIQRTEQGDSAMYLCASSPGSWRTSGRAGEQYFGPGTRLTVT.

J is TRBJ2-2 and V is TRBV12-5; D uncertain. CDR3 size: 17 residues. CDR1 and CDR2 from the germline V gene are LGHNT and FRNRAP. The V and J ends lost 0 bases and 1 base respectively, with 12 bases between them. The CDR3 nucleotides read TGTGCTAGTGGTTTGGTACGGGTGTCAGAGAACACCGGGGAGCTGTTTTTT. Its translation: CASGLVRVSENTGELFF.

The table lists this clonotype with a few counts. The V gene is TRBV19, the J gene TRBJ1-1, with D possibly matching TRBD1 (6 bases). The length of the CDR3 is 15 residues. V was cut by 7 bases and J by 2 bases, with 17 bases left in between. Looked up from germline, CDR1 is LNHDA and CDR2 is SQIVND (reference sequence). This CDR3 reads CASNKYRAFNTEAFF. The DNA of the CDR3 is TGTGCCAGTAACAAATACAGGGCCTTCAACACTGAAGCTTTCTTT. Complete variable domain (other parts from reference TRBV19 and TRBJ1-1): DGGITQSPKYLFRKEGQNVTLSCEQNLNHDAMYWYRQDPGQGLRLIYYSQIVNDFQKGDIAEGYSVSREKKESFPLTVTSAQKNPTAFYLCASNKYRAFNTEAFFGQGTRLTVV.

This clonotype was counted only a few times. This chain joins TRBV14 and TRBJ2-5, with 10 nucleotides matching TRBD2. V shed 4 bases, J shed 4 bases, and the junction held 3 bases outside the gene matches. CDR3 length: 14 amino acids. The germline V gene encodes CDR1 SGHDN and CDR2 FVKESK. In DNA, the CDR3 is TGTGCCAGCAGCCCCGGACTAGCGGCAGAGACCCAGTACTTC. Residues: CASSPGLAAETQYF.

The V and J genes are TRBV15 and TRBJ2-7; no clear D gene. Trimming stripped 0 bases from V and 2 bases from J, with 11 bases between. CDR3 size: 15 residues. Germline CDR1 and CDR2: LNHNV and YYDKDF (reference sequence). CDR3 sequence (DNA): TGTGCCACCAGCAGAGAACGGACCGACACCTACGAGCAGTACTTC. This sequence encodes CATSRERTDTYEQYF.

V usage is TRBV19 and J usage is TRBJ2-6; D may be TRBD1 or TRBD2 (5 bases each). The V end lost 5 bases, the J end lost 4 bases, and 9 bases lay between the germline ends. The CDR3 length is 14 residues. Germline CDR1 reads LNHDA; CDR2 reads SQIVND (reference sequence). CDR3 nucleotides: TGTGCCAGTAGTTCGGGGACCGGGGCCAACGTCCTGACTTTC. Translated, it gives CASSSGTGANVLTF.

This clonotype is a singleton in its sample. V and J are TRBV5-1 and TRBJ2-5; 8 bases align to TRBD2. This CDR3 is built from 16 residues. CDR1 is SGHRS and CDR2 is YFSETQ in the germline V gene. The J segment lost 1 base and the V segment lost 0 bases, leaving 5 bases of the junction unmatched. The CDR3 region is CASSLGGRGGQETQYF. CDR3 coding DNA: TGCGCCAGCAGCTTGGGAGGCCGGGGGGGCCAAGAGACCCAGTACTTC.

The rearrangement uses TRBV7-9 and TRBJ2-7; 12 bases are shared with TRBD2. The CDR3 is made up of 20 amino acids. Losses at the gene ends were 1 base for V and 1 base for J; bases not matched to a gene: 14. The germline V gene encodes CDR1 SEHNR and CDR2 FQNEAQ (reference sequence). Written as DNA, the CDR3 is TGTGCCAGCAGCTTAGTCGTCCCTAGCGGGAGGGCCGGATGGTCCTACGAGCAGTACTTC. It codes for CASSLVVPSGRAGWSYEQYF.

The chain combines TRBV12-3 or TRBV12-4 with TRBJ1-5; no clear D. This CDR3 contains 12 residues. CDR3 nucleotides: TGTGCGAGCCATTATGACAATCAGCCCCAGCATTTT. It specifies CASHYDNQPQHF.

This clonotype occurred a few times. The chain is built from TRBV19 and TRBJ2-3; D gene ambiguous. CDR3 length equals 15 residues. CDR1 is LNHDA and CDR2 is SQIVND in the germline V gene (reference sequence). The ends were cut back, 2 bases at V and 1 base at J, with 10 bases in the middle. The CDR3 loop is CASSIRPWGTDTQYF. The DNA for the CDR3 is TGTGCCAGTAGTATACGACCATGGGGCACAGATACGCAGTATTTT.